This passage covers 20 T cell receptor beta chains from one sample sequenced in a study of T cells in Graves' hyperthyroidism and ophthalmopathy (dated by TCRdb to between 2018 and 2021). The receptor library was made with multiplex PCR. The sequencing machine was an Illumina HiSeq 2000. Amplification of TCR beta CDR3 regions was carried out from RNA transcripts. The first round of RT-PCR for the TCR CDR3 was performed with the HTBI primer set and the Qiagen OneStep RT-PCR kit. TCRdb applied fastp at Q25 and MiXCR to the public reads, then kept only in-frame beta chains. A single entry per CDR3 protein holds the most common genes and DNA from its merged rows. Here the sample has around 300,000 distinct CDR3 sequences; about 25% occur a single time. In total, the top ten clones hold about 30% of the sample. The sample comprised blood. The source of these receptors is a man aged 40-50 years with Graves' hyperthyroidism that later progressed to Graves' ophthalmopathy.

This clonotype was recorded many times. The V call is TRBV11-3, the J call TRBJ2-7; 8 bases fit TRBD2. Trimming at V came to 2 bases and at J to 2 bases, leaving 8 bases not matched to a gene. The CDR3 has 16 amino acids. The germline CDR1 and CDR2 sequences are SGHNT and YENEEA. Written as DNA, the CDR3 is TGTGCCAGCAGCTTAATTTTGGCGGGGGGAGCCTACGAGCAGTACTTC. As protein: CASSLILAGGAYEQYF.

The table lists this clonotype with many counts. The chain joins TRBV6-1 to TRBJ1-1; the D gene is possibly TRBD1 (6 bases). V lost 5 bases and J 12 bases, leaving 16 bases between the germline ends. The CDR3 consists of 12 residues. Germline V gene data show CDR1 as MNHNS and CDR2 as SASEGT. The CDR3 spells CASSKGGSRSFF. DNA for the CDR3: TGTGCCAGCAGTAAGGGGGGTTCAAGGTCTTTCTTT.

V and J are TRBV3-1 and TRBJ2-5; unclear D gene. V was pared by 0 bases and J by 5 bases, with 7 bases between. The CDR3 runs 13 residues. The germline CDR1 and CDR2 sequences are LGHDT and YNNKEL (reference sequence). As DNA, the CDR3 is TGTGCCAGCAGCCAAGAATTTGCGGAGACCCAGTACTTC. It translates to CASSQEFAETQYF.

At least ten counts were recorded for this clonotype. The rearrangement joins TRBV7-2 to TRBJ1-1; D gene unclear. With 1 base removed from V and 0 bases from J, the gap between germline ends came to 6 bases. The CDR3 runs 14 residues. Germline V gene data show CDR1 as SGHTA and CDR2 as FQGNSA. In DNA form, the CDR3 reads TGTGCCAGCAGCTTAGGACCCTTGAACACTGAAGCTTTCTTT. It specifies CASSLGPLNTEAFF.

J is TRBJ1-2 and V is TRBV2, with D unclear. Germline V CDR1 and CDR2: SNHLY, FYNNEI. V was clipped by 4 bases and J by 8 bases, with 8 bases between them. CDR3 size: 11 residues. Here the CDR3 reads CASSAYSGYTF. Here the CDR3 DNA reads TGTGCCAGCAGTGCCTACAGCGGCTACACCTTC.

The rearrangement joins TRBV28 to TRBJ2-7; 16 nucleotides align to TRBD2. J was trimmed by 2 bases and V by 0 bases; bases with no gene match: 4. CDR3 length: 18 amino acids. Germline assignment: CDR1 MDHEN and CDR2 SYDVKM. The CDR3 sequence is CASSLWGGLAGGPYEQYF. In nucleotides, the CDR3 is TGTGCCAGCAGTTTATGGGGGGGACTAGCGGGAGGGCCCTACGAGCAGTACTTC.

This clonotype has at least ten counts. This chain connects TRBV19 to TRBJ2-7; the D gene could be TRBD1 or TRBD2 (5 bases each). With 4 bases removed from V and 3 bases from J, the gap between germline ends came to 13 bases. Germline loops: CDR1 LNHDA, CDR2 SQIVND (reference sequence). This CDR3 has 14 residues. CDR3: CASSKPGRVYEQYF. The DNA of the CDR3 is TGTGCCAGTAGTAAGCCGGGACGTGTCTACGAGCAGTACTTC.

This clonotype came up many times. The chain joins TRBV28 to TRBJ1-5, with D possibly being TRBD1 (6 bases). V was shortened by 5 bases and J by 0 bases, with 20 bases between the two germline ends. This CDR3 has 18 amino acids. Per the germline V gene, CDR1 is MDHEN and CDR2 is SYDVKM. In nucleotides, the CDR3 is TGTGCCAGCAGTCATCCCCGGGAGGGGGGATATAGCAATCAGCCCCAGCATTTT. This translates into CASSHPREGGYSNQPQHF.

This clonotype came up many times. This chain links TRBV5-1 with TRBJ2-5; 7 bases agree with TRBD2. Germline V gene sequence: CDR1 SGHRS, CDR2 YFSETQ. V was pared by 5 bases and J by 4 bases, with 14 bases of the junction left unmatched. The CDR3 is 16 residues long. The CDR3 spells CASRSGGRVGRETQYF. CDR3 nucleotide sequence: TGCGCCAGCAGGAGCGGCGGGAGAGTTGGGAGAGAGACCCAGTACTTC.

In its sample, this clonotype was seen many times. The CDR3 DNA reads TGTGCCAGCAGTGAATGGGGTAACAATCAGCCCCAGCATTTT. Translated: CASSEWGNNQPQHF. The chain has TRBV2 and TRBJ1-5; no clear D gene. V dropped 2 bases and J dropped 3 bases, with 8 bases sitting between them. The CDR3 has 14 amino acids. Germline-derived CDR1 and CDR2 are SNHLY and FYNNEI.

This clonotype came up a few times. The chain joins TRBV6-1 to TRBJ2-2, with D unresolved. CDR3 length equals 15 residues. The germline CDR1 and CDR2 sequences are MNHNS and SASEGT. Trimming left V 1 base short and J 2 bases short, with 8 bases between. The CDR3 DNA reads as TGTGCCAGCAGTGAAGGTCAGGCCAACACCGGGGAGCTGTTTTTT. Translation gives CASSEGQANTGELFF.

Only a few counts were recorded for this clonotype. The V gene is TRBV2, the J gene TRBJ2-7; no firm D call. This CDR3 has 16 amino acids. V was cut by 3 bases and J by 0 bases, with 15 bases left in between. The V gene's germline CDR1 is SNHLY and CDR2 FYNNEI. The CDR3 DNA follows: TGTGCCAGCAGTGATATGGCAGGCTTTAGCTCCTACGAGCAGTACTTC. This gives the protein CASSDMAGFSSYEQYF.

This CDR3 reads CASSPRTGGDGELFF. The DNA for the CDR3 is TGTGCCAGCAGTCCTCGGACAGGGGGGGACGGGGAGCTGTTTTTT. The chain links TRBV6-2 or TRBV6-3 to TRBJ2-2; 10 bases agree with TRBD1. V lost 5 bases, J lost 7 bases, and 7 bases stayed unmatched. The CDR3 has 15 residues. Germline values: CDR1 MNHEY, CDR2 SVGEGT.

The sample holds many counts of this clonotype. V usage is TRBV28 and J usage is TRBJ2-4, with 13 bases that match TRBD2. Germline assignment: CDR1 MDHEN and CDR2 SYDVKM. The CDR3 has 20 residues. After removal of 3 bases from V and 8 bases from J, the junction contained 19 bases not matched to a gene. DNA for the CDR3: TGTGCCAGCAGTTTGCCCTCAGGACTAGCGGGAGTCGGGATGGAAGACATTCAGTACTTC. Protein sequence: CASSLPSGLAGVGMEDIQYF.

The table lists this clonotype with many counts. The chain recombines TRBV6-5 with TRBJ1-2; D remains unclear. The V and J ends lost 7 bases and 7 bases respectively, with 19 bases between them. CDR1 and CDR2 (germline): MNHEY, SVGAGI. The CDR3 runs 14 residues. DNA for the CDR3: TGTGCCAGCACCAAGGGCAGCAACCCACCTGGCTACACCTTC. It is translated as CASTKGSNPPGYTF.

CDR3 nucleotide sequence: TGTGCCAGCAGGGACAGCAACAATCAGCCCCAGCATTTT. It yields the protein CASRDSNNQPQHF. The J gene is TRBJ1-5, the V gene TRBV2, with D possibly matching TRBD1 (6 bases). Germline assignment: CDR1 SNHLY and CDR2 FYNNEI. The ends were cut back, 6 bases at V and 3 bases at J, with 9 bases in the middle. The CDR3 runs 13 residues. Supplemented by reference TRBV2 and TRBJ1-5, the full variable domain reads EPEVTQTPSHQVTQMGQEVILRCVPISNHLYFYWYRQILGQKVEFLVSFYNNEISEKSEIFDDQFSVERPDGSNFTLKIRSTKLEDSAMYFCASRDSNNQPQHFGDGTRLSIL.

This clonotype has ten or more counts. J is TRBJ1-1 and V is TRBV12-3 or TRBV12-4; D is possibly TRBD1 (6 bases). This CDR3 spans 18 amino acids. V lost 2 bases and J lost 5, with 24 bases in between. CDR3 sequence: CASSLRSGGAGVRTEAFF. In DNA, the CDR3 is TGTGCCAGCAGTTTAAGATCTGGGGGCGCGGGCGTGAGGACTGAAGCTTTCTTT.

V gene TRBV6-1 combines with J gene TRBJ1-3; tentatively, D is TRBD1 (6 bases). Germline CDR1 is MNHNS and CDR2 is SASEGT. This CDR3 comprises 15 residues. The ends were cut back, 6 bases at V and 4 bases at J, with 16 bases in the middle. Written as DNA, the CDR3 is TGTGCCAGCAGAACCTACGGGACACAGGGAAACACCATATATTTT. Translation: CASRTYGTQGNTIYF.

This clonotype was seen at least ten times. This rearrangement joins TRBV7-9 to TRBJ1-1; D gene ambiguous. CDR1 and CDR2 from the germline V gene are SEHNR and FQNEAQ (reference sequence). The CDR3 sequence is 15 residues long. V lost 4 bases and J lost 0, with 12 bases in between. CDR3 region: CASSSSAGMNTEAFF. CDR3 bases: TGTGCCAGCAGCTCCTCCGCGGGAATGAACACTGAAGCTTTCTTT.

A few counts support this clonotype. The gene calls are TRBV20-1 and TRBJ2-7; 12 bases map to TRBD2. Per the germline V gene, CDR1 is DFQATT and CDR2 is SNEGSKA (reference sequence). The CDR3 is made up of 14 amino acids. V shed 6 bases and J 6 bases; nucleotides not matched to a gene: 9. This chain's CDR3 is CSAFSSGRAAEQYF. Here the CDR3 DNA reads TGCAGTGCCTTTTCTAGCGGGAGGGCCGCCGAGCAGTACTTC.